The rows below give T cell receptor beta chains drawn from one sample of a study of sequential checkpoint blockade in melanoma. Here immunoSEQ multiplex PCR was the method, and the copy in TCRdb shows in-frame clones only, minus some. Among more than 10,000 clones listed, approximately 30% were seen once. This specimen was tumor tissue (inferred from file names), taken from a patient given nivolumab and ipilimumab in sequence. Every receptor here comes from a human donor with melanoma. Both conserved end residues are part of each CDR3. The D gene is left open where the match is weak. Clone size is shown for a subset of rows, as once, few, many or a class of expanded clone.

V gene	D gene	clone size	J gene	CDR3 protein	CDR3 DNA
TRBV29-1	TRBD1	NA	TRBJ1-2	CSVVRQGAGGYTF	TGCAGCGTTGTTAGACAGGGGGCGGGCGGCTACACCTTC
TRBV11-3	NA	NA	TRBJ2-3	CASSLLPDSTDTQYF	TGTGCCAGCAGCTTACTTCCGGACAGCACAGATACGCAGTATTTT
TRBV11-3	TRBD1	few	TRBJ2-7	CASSLDRGQETYEQYF	TGTGCCAGCAGCTTAGATAGAGGACAGGAAACCTACGAGCAGTACTTC
TRBV11-3	TRBD2	few	TRBJ2-5	CASSWTSGRQETQYF	TGTGCCAGCAGCTGGACTAGCGGCCGCCAAGAGACCCAGTACTTC
TRBV18	TRBD1	NA	TRBJ2-5	CASSPLQGTEETQYF	TGTGCCAGCTCACCACTACAGGGGACCGAAGAGACCCAGTACTTC
TRBV11-3	TRBD2	many	TRBJ2-1	CASSLSGLAFFEQFF	TGTGCCAGCAGCCTCTCGGGACTAGCGTTCTTTGAGCAGTTCTTC
TRBV18	NA	once	TRBJ2-4	CASSPHRDIAKNIQYF	TGTGCCAGCTCACCCCACCGGGACATAGCCAAAAACATTCAGTACTTC
TRBV6-8	NA	few	TRBJ1-2	CASSYSSAGGFGGYGYTF	TGTGCCAGCAGTTACTCGTCCGCCGGAGGGTTTGGGGGCTATGGCTACACCTTC
TRBV11-3	TRBD1	many	TRBJ2-5	CASSLAEDRGYQETQYF	TGTGCCAGCAGCTTGGCGGAGGACAGGGGGTACCAAGAGACCCAGTACTTC
TRBV30	TRBD2	NA	TRBJ2-1	CARDSGGFNEQFF	TGTGCCCGAGATAGCGGGGGGTTCAATGAGCAGTTCTTC
TRBV6-8	NA	NA	TRBJ2-7	CASSSLGTAFGYEQYF	TGTGCCAGCAGTTCGCTGGGAACAGCCTTTGGCTACGAGCAGTACTTC
TRBV11-3	TRBD1	few	TRBJ2-1	CASSPDRGNYNEQFF	TGTGCCAGCAGCCCCGACAGGGGGAACTACAATGAGCAGTTCTTC
TRBV6-8	NA	NA	TRBJ2-5	CASTLYAGRMGETQYF	TGTGCCAGCACCCTTTACGCGGGACGGATGGGAGAGACCCAGTACTTC
TRBV18	NA	NA	TRBJ1-4	CASSPQGNGKEKLFF	TGTGCCAGCTCACCGCAGGGCAATGGGAAAGAAAAACTGTTTTTT
TRBV9	NA	NA	TRBJ2-1	CASRESSYNEQFF	TGTGCCAGCAGGGAAAGCTCCTACAATGAGCAGTTCTTC
TRBV5-1	NA	NA	TRBJ2-7	CASSPTPLGGPSEQYF	TGCGCCAGCAGCCCGACCCCCCTGGGGGGGCCAAGCGAGCAGTACTTC
TRBV5-1	NA	NA	TRBJ2-5	CASSSGGAGGETQYF	TGCGCCAGCAGCTCGGGAGGAGCAGGGGGAGAGACCCAGTACTTC
TRBV23-1	NA	few	TRBJ2-7	CASSFSGNYEQYF	TGCGCCAGCAGCTTTAGCGGAAACTACGAGCAGTACTTC
TRBV9	NA	NA	TRBJ1-1	CASSAGYDTEAFF	TGTGCCAGCAGCGCAGGGTACGACACTGAAGCTTTCTTT
TRBV19	NA	few	TRBJ2-7	CASSIPSSYEQYF	TGTGCCAGTAGTATCCCAAGCTCCTACGAGCAGTACTTC
TRBV28	NA	NA	TRBJ2-3	CASTHSLATDTQYF	TGTGCCAGCACCCACTCCCTGGCCACAGATACGCAGTATTTT
TRBV7-7	NA	NA	TRBJ2-3	CASSLGHLTDTQYF	TGTGCCAGCAGCTTGGGACACCTCACAGATACGCAGTATTTT
TRBV9	TRBD2	few	TRBJ2-7	CASSVGLAGGIYEQYF	TGTGCCAGCAGCGTAGGCCTAGCGGGGGGTATCTACGAGCAGTACTTC
TRBV5-1	NA	NA	TRBJ1-2	CASSLGAANYGYTF	TGCGCCAGCAGCCTGGGCGCCGCTAACTATGGCTACACCTTC
TRBV18	NA	NA	TRBJ2-5	CASSPDPRTRQETQYF	TGTGCCAGCTCACCAGACCCCCGGACCCGACAAGAGACCCAGTACTTC
TRBV18	NA	NA	TRBJ1-1	CASSPSQGTGTEAFF	TGTGCCAGCTCACCCTCACAGGGAACAGGAACCGAAGCTTTCTTT
TRBV11-3	NA	NA	TRBJ1-1	CASSLETLNTEAFF	TGTGCCAGCAGCTTAGAGACCCTGAACACTGAAGCTTTCTTT
TRBV5-1	TRBD1	NA	TRBJ2-3	CASSVGQGPPTDTQYF	TGCGCCAGCAGCGTAGGACAGGGCCCCCCCACAGATACGCAGTATTTT
TRBV14	NA	once	TRBJ2-5	CASSHGTWSQETQYF	TGTGCCAGCAGCCATGGGACCTGGAGTCAAGAGACCCAGTACTTC
TRBV25-1	NA	NA	TRBJ1-5	CASSTGPNRSNQPQHF	TGTGCCAGCTCGACAGGCCCTAACCGTAGCAATCAGCCCCAGCATTTT
TRBV10-2	TRBD2	NA	TRBJ2-4	CASSLGGANIQYF	TGCGCCAGCAGCCTCGGGGGGGCGAACATTCAGTACTTC